Sequencing of this T cell receptor (beta chain) was carried out in a study of T cells after yellow fever vaccination. The study's findings and limits: Post-booster reappearance was seen for most primary-vaccination clones (just under 97% CD4, about 88% CD8). Clonotype sharing between CD4 and CD8 compartments was small.

This clonotype appeared many times. The target antigen is unknown. MiXCR, run by TCRdb on the 5' RACE reads, gives a single entry per CDR3 protein. The profile shows about 500,000 distinct CDR3 sequences, 17% of them singletons. This CDR3 has 13 residues. Looked up from germline, CDR1 is MNHNY and CDR2 is SVGAGI (reference sequence). V was shortened by 9 bases and J by 3 bases, with 11 bases between the two germline ends. The TCR was taken from a man between 18 and 29 years old who received the YFV17D yellow fever vaccine. The input for sequencing was PBMCs, taken 5 days after the first yellow fever vaccination. V gene TRBV6-6 combines with J gene TRBJ2-2; D is uncertain. The CDR3 sequence is CASIGPYTGELFF. The CDR3 DNA reads as TGTGCCAGTATCGGGCCCTACACCGGGGAGCTGTTTTTT.